Shown below are 16 T cell receptor beta chains from a single sample sequenced in a study of long-term antiretroviral therapy in people with HIV. Version v3.0 of the immunoSEQ assay was performed at survey level. The table came from immunoSEQ multiplex PCR; TCRdb's copy has only in-frame clones and leaves some out. This sample has 34,000 or so clones; 80% to 90% occur once, and the top ten carry approximately 4.8%. Here the sequenced sample was unsorted PBMCs, taken 2.8 years before starting antiretroviral therapy. These receptors came from a woman in her thirties with HIV.

V is TRBV19 and J is TRBJ2-7; the D is unclear. The germline gives CDR1 LNHDA, CDR2 SQIVND (reference sequence). This CDR3 contains 15 residues. V was pared by 4 bases and J by 4 bases, with 17 bases between. The chain's CDR3 is CASSTKDTPQYEQYF. The CDR3 DNA sequence: TGTGCCAGTAGTACCAAAGATACCCCCCAATACGAGCAGTACTTC.

This clone was detected once. The chain combines TRBV19 with TRBJ1-5; perhaps TRBD1 as D (6 bases). The CDR3 is 15 amino acids. The V gene's germline CDR1 is LNHDA and CDR2 SQIVND (reference sequence). V was shortened by 5 bases and J by 5 bases, with 16 bases between the two germline ends. DNA of the CDR3: TGTGCCAGTAGTGGGGTCGAGGGACACCATCAGCCCCAGCATTTT. The encoded protein is CASSGVEGHHQPQHF.

The chain joins TRBV19 to TRBJ1-5, with 7 positions matching TRBD1. The trim removed 10 bases at V and 3 bases at J, leaving 9 bases unmatched. This CDR3 has 14 amino acids. Germline CDR1 is LNHDA and CDR2 is SQIVND (reference sequence). The DNA for the CDR3 is TGTGCCACTAAAGACAGGGAACACAATCAGCCCCAGCATTTT. It yields the protein CATKDREHNQPQHF.

The CDR3 loop reads CASSLRRTGNTGELFF. The CDR3 coding sequence is TGTGCCAGCAGCCTACGCAGGACGGGGAACACCGGGGAGCTGTTTTTT. V and J are TRBV7-8 and TRBJ2-2; D is undetermined. With 5 bases removed from V and 1 base from J, the gap between germline ends came to 14 bases. Germline CDR1 and CDR2: SGHVS and FQNEAQ. The CDR3 runs to 16 residues.

V usage is TRBV29-1 and J usage is TRBJ2-3, with D perhaps matching TRBD1 (5 bases). CDR3 size: 13 residues. The germline gives CDR1 SQVTM, CDR2 ANQGSEA. Trimming left V 6 bases short and J 3 bases short, with 13 bases between. This CDR3 reads CSVVQVLTDTQYF. In nucleotides, the CDR3 is TGCAGCGTGGTACAGGTCCTAACAGATACGCAGTATTTT.

The chain has TRBV5-1 and TRBJ2-1, with D perhaps matching TRBD1 (5 bases). The CDR3 spans 15 residues. CDR1 is SGHRS, CDR2 YFSETQ, per germline. Trimming took off 0 bases at V and 6 bases at J, with 13 bases between the two ends. DNA of the CDR3: TGCGCCAGCAGCTTGGACCAGGGTGGGTTCAATGAGCAGTTCTTC. This codes for CASSLDQGGFNEQFF.

CDR3 sequence: CASSIDLFLVNQPQHF. CDR3 DNA: TGTGCCAGTAGTATAGATCTATTTTTGGTCAATCAGCCCCAGCATTTT. The chain uses TRBV19 and TRBJ1-5; D not certain. V shed 0 bases and J shed 3 bases, with 12 bases lying between them. CDR1 LNHDA and CDR2 SQIVND come from the germline V gene (reference sequence). This CDR3 is built from 16 residues. Full variable domain (outside the CDR3, taken from reference TRBV19 and TRBJ1-5): DGGITQSPKYLFRKEGQNVTLSCEQNLNHDAMYWYRQDPGQGLRLIYYSQIVNDFQKGDIAEGYSVSREKKESFPLTVTSAQKNPTAFYLCASSIDLFLVNQPQHFGDGTRLSIL.

This clone showed up just once. The chain links TRBV10-3 to TRBJ1-2; D might be TRBD1 (5 bases). V was shortened by 0 bases and J by 1 base, with 9 bases between the two germline ends. The CDR3 runs to 15 residues. Germline CDR1 reads ENHRY; CDR2 reads SYGVKD. This chain's CDR3 is CAISESTASNYGYTF. The CDR3 bases are TGTGCCATCAGTGAGTCGACAGCAAGTAACTATGGCTACACCTTC.

In DNA, the CDR3 is TGCGCCAGCAGCACAGGAACTCTCACAGATACGCAGTATTTT. It codes for CASSTGTLTDTQYF. This chain uses TRBV5-1 with TRBJ2-3; D is possibly TRBD1 (5 bases). Germline loops: CDR1 SGHRS, CDR2 YFSETQ. This CDR3 comprises 14 residues. Trimming shortened V by 4 bases and J by 2 bases, and 11 bases separated the two germline ends.

This clone was observed a single time. This sequence joins TRBV15 and TRBJ1-3; the D gene is possibly TRBD1 (5 bases). Trimming stripped 0 bases from V and 4 bases from J, with 13 bases between. This CDR3 is built from 16 residues. Germline V CDR1 and CDR2: LNHNV, YYDKDF (reference sequence). The CDR3 DNA is TGTGCCACCAGCAGAGACCCTAAGACAGCAGGAAACACCATATATTTT. As protein: CATSRDPKTAGNTIYF.

This clone showed up just a few times. This chain joins TRBV2 and TRBJ2-1; TRBD2 matches at 7 bases. The germline V gene has CDR1 SNHLY and CDR2 FYNNEI. This CDR3 is built from 12 residues. With 6 bases clipped from V and 7 bases from J, the junction kept 3 bases outside the gene matches. CDR3 in amino acids: CASSPGGNEQFF. As DNA, the CDR3 is TGTGCCAGCAGCCCGGGGGGTAATGAGCAGTTCTTC.

The rearrangement joins TRBV29-1 to TRBJ2-5, with a weak D call TRBD2 (6 bases). The ends were cut back, 0 bases at V and 4 bases at J, with 9 bases in the middle. The CDR3 consists of 13 residues. Germline V gene sequence: CDR1 SQVTM, CDR2 ANQGSEA. The CDR3 reads CSVEDLARETQYF. The CDR3 DNA is TGCAGCGTTGAAGACCTAGCGAGAGAGACCCAGTACTTC.

This chain joins TRBV6-5 and TRBJ1-1; perhaps TRBD1 as D (6 bases). This CDR3 contains 13 residues. V gave up 4 bases and J gave up 4 bases, with 10 bases separating them. Germline V gene data show CDR1 as MNHEY and CDR2 as SVGAGI. In DNA, the CDR3 is TGTGCCAGCAGTTCACGGGGGCCCACTGAAGCTTTCTTT. Translation: CASSSRGPTEAFF.

The rearrangement uses TRBV11-1 and TRBJ2-1, with 7 nucleotides matching TRBD1. Trimming at V came to 5 bases and at J to 2 bases, leaving 12 bases not matched to a gene. The CDR3 contains 17 residues. Germline V lookup: CDR1 SGHAT, CDR2 FQDESV (reference sequence). The CDR3 sequence: CASSLRDSESTYNEQFF. In DNA form, the CDR3 reads TGTGCCAGCAGCCTAAGGGACAGCGAGTCAACCTACAATGAGCAGTTCTTC.

The chain is built from TRBV2 and TRBJ1-2, with no clear D. Germline V CDR1 and CDR2: SNHLY, FYNNEI. The V gene lost 4 bases and the J gene lost 2 bases, with 8 bases spanning the gap. The CDR3 is 13 amino acids. The CDR3 coding sequence is TGTGCCAGCAGTGGCCAGGTAAACTATGGCTACACCTTC. Protein product: CASSGQVNYGYTF.

This clone came up a few times. The chain links TRBV5-5 to TRBJ1-6, with 7 bases identical to TRBD1. This CDR3 has 16 residues. The germline gives CDR1 SGHKS, CDR2 YYEKEE (reference sequence). J was trimmed by 6 bases and V by 1 base; bases with no gene match: 7. CDR3 nucleotides: TGTGCCAGCAGCTTGAGGCAGGGGGGACTTAATTCACCCCTCCACTTT. This translates into CASSLRQGGLNSPLHF.